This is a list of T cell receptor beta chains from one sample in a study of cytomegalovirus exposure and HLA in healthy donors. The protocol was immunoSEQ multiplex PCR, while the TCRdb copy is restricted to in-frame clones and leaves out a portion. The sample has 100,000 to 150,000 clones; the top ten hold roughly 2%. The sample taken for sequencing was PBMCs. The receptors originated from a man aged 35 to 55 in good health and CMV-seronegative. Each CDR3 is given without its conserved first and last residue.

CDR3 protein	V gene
ASAVEAGGNEQF	TRBV27
ASSLGQPNTEAF	TRBV5-1
ASRDRVDQPQH	TRBV19
ASSHAGTGGGNQPQH	TRBV4-1
ASSTSGSLNEKLF	TRBV4-1
ASSLVWGREGEQY	TRBV5-1
ASSAGPDRVGNEQF	TRBV7-3
ASSLAASGETQY	TRBV7-2
SAGQGSKLF	TRBV20-1
ASGPGTENTEAF	TRBV5-1
AWREETGLAGLNEQF	TRBV30
ASSLDPTGNQPQH	TRBV5-4
ASSPLSGTNTGELF	TRBV18
ASRTRQGGYGYT	TRBV11-3
ASRGDRGPTIGQY	TRBV6-1
ASSQGMLNEKLF	TRBV28
ASSFTGVNTEAF	TRBV7-8
ASSLTGVGYEQY	TRBV5-1
ASSLGASAGTEAF	TRBV7-8
ASSKTGTGSRTLETQY	TRBV14
ASSEVEGEEQY	TRBV25-1
AIAGTGPTYEQY	TRBV10-3
ASSLELFYEQY	TRBV5-1
ASSVPGTGPGDTQY	TRBV6-1
ASSGRRSGSNQPQH	TRBV28
ASSRTANYGYT	TRBV4-1
ASSPRDRSSYEQY	TRBV18
ASSLGSGWDEQF	TRBV7-9
ASRIPTASNQPQH	TRBV28
ASSSPGGGEETQY	TRBV5-1
ASSFGRSDGELF	TRBV28